What follows describes a single T cell receptor (beta chain). As yet, its antigen is unknown. cDNA molecules carried unique molecular identifiers, and template switching added a universal primer site. TCRdb passed the 5' RACE reads through MiXCR, listing each CDR3 protein once. The sample has 1.5 million to 2 million distinct CDR3 sequences; about 32% are singletons. This entry comes from a study of identical twins. Study-wide results and limits: Models predicted too little out-of-frame TCR alpha sharing in monozygotic twins.

Healthy Caucasians alone served as donors. In germline, CDR1 is SQVTM, CDR2 ANQGSEA. V shed 6 bases, J shed 11 bases, and the junction held 14 bases outside the gene matches. The CDR3 contains 13 residues. This chain joins TRBV29-1 and TRBJ2-5; TRBD1 agrees at 8 bases. The origin of this receptor is a newborn girl in good health. The material sequenced was cord blood. The CDR3 region is CSVAGGFSNEQYF. In nucleotides, the CDR3 is TGCAGCGTGGCAGGGGGCTTTAGCAATGAGCAGTACTTC.